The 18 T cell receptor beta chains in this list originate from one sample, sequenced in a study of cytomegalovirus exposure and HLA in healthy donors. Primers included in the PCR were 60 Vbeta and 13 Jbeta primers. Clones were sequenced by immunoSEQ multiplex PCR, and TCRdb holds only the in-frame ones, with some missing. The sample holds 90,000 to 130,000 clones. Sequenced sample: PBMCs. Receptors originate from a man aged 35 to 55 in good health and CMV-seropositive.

The CDR3 reads CASGTGTDNSPLHF. As DNA, the CDR3 is TGTGCCAGCGGTACCGGGACAGATAATTCACCCCTCCACTTT. The gene calls are TRBV2 and TRBJ1-6; 7 bases are a match to TRBD1. CDR3 size: 14 residues. J lost 5 bases, V lost 8 bases, and 6 bases had no gene match. The germline gives CDR1 SNHLY, CDR2 FYNNEI.

CDR3 DNA: TGTGCCAGCAGCCGTACAGGGATATCCTACGAGCAGTACTTC. Its protein is CASSRTGISYEQYF. This chain connects TRBV7-6 to TRBJ2-5; D perhaps matches TRBD1 (6 bases). The J call may not be correct, given that the DNA end is closer to TRBJ2-7. The CDR3 totals 14 residues. The germline V gene encodes CDR1 SGHVS and CDR2 FNYEAQ.

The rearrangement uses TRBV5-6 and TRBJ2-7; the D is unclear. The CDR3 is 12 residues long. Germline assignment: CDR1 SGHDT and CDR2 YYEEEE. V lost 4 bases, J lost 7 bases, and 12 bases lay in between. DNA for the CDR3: TGTGCCAGCAGCCTCGGTTCGGTGGAGCAGTACTTC. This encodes CASSLGSVEQYF.

CDR3 amino acids: CASSLGPDSYEQYF. The DNA for the CDR3 is TGTGCCAGCAGCTTAGGTCCAGACTCCTACGAGCAGTACTTC. The chain has TRBV7-3 and TRBJ2-7; D uncertain. CDR3 size: 14 residues. Trimming stripped 2 bases from V and 0 bases from J, with 8 bases between. The germline V gene encodes CDR1 SGHTA and CDR2 FQGTGA.

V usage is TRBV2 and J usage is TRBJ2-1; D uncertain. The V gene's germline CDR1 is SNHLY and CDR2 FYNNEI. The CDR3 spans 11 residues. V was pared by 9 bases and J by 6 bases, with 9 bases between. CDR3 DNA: TGTGCCAGTAAACAAATCAATGAGCAGTTCTTC. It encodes CASKQINEQFF.

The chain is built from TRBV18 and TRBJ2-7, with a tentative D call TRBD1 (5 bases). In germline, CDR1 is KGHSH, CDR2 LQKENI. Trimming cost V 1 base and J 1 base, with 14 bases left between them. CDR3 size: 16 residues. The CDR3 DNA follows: TGTGCCAGCTCACCACAAAGGGGCAGGCTATCCTACGAGCAGTACTTC. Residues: CASSPQRGRLSYEQYF.

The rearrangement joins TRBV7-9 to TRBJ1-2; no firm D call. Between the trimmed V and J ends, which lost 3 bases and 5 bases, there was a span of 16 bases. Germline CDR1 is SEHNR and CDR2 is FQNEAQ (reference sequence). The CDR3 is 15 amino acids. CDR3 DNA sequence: TGTGCCAGCAGCTTTGGTTCTCCCGGGATTTATGGCTACACCTTC. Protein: CASSFGSPGIYGYTF.

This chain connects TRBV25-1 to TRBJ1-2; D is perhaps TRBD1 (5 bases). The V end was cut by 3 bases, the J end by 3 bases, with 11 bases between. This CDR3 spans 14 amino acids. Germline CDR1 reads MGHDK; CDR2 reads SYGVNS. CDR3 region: CASSDKVRDYGYTF. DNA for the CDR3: TGTGCCAGCAGTGATAAAGTCAGGGACTATGGCTACACCTTC.

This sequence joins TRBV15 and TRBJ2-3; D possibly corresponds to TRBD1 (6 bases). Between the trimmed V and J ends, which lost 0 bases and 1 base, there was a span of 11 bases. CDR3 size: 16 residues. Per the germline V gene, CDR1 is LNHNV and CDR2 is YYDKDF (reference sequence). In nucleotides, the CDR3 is TGTGCCACCAGCAGAGACAAGGGGGTAGGCACAGATACGCAGTATTTT. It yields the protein CATSRDKGVGTDTQYF.

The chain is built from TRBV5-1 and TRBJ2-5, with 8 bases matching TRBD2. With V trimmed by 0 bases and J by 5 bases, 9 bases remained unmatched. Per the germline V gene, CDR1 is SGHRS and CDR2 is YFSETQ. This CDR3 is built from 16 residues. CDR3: CASSLGASGWEETQYF. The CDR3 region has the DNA TGCGCCAGCAGCTTGGGTGCTAGCGGGTGGGAGGAGACCCAGTACTTC.

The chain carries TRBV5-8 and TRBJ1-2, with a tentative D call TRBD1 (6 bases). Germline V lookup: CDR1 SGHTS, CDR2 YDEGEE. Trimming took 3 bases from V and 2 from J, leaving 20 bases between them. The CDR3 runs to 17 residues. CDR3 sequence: CASSSTFSGQQNYGYTF. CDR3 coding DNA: TGTGCCAGCAGCTCGACCTTTTCTGGACAGCAGAACTATGGCTACACCTTC.

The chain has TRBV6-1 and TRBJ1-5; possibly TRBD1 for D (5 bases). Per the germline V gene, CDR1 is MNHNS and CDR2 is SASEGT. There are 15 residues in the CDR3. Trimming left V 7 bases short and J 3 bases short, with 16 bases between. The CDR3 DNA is TGTGCCAGCACCGAAAGTGGGGCCATCAATCAGCCCCAGCATTTT. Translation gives CASTESGAINQPQHF.

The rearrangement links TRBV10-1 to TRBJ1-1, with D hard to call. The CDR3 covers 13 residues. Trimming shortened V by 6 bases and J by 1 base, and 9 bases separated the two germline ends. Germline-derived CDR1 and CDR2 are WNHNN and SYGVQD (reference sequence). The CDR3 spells CASRLAPNTEAFF. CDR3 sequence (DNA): TGCGCCAGCAGATTAGCCCCGAACACTGAAGCTTTCTTT.

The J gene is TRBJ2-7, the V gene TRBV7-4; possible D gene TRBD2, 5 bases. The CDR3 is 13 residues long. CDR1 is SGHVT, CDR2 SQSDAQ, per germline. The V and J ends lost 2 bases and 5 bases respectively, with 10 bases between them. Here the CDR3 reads CASSLYVAHEQYF. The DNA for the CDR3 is TGTGCCAGCAGCTTATACGTAGCGCACGAGCAGTACTTC.

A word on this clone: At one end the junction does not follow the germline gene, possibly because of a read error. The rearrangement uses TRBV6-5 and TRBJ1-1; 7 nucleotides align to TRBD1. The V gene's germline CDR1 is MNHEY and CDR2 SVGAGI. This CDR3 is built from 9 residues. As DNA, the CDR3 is TGTGCCAGCAGTGGACAGGTAATCTTT. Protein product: CASSGQVIF.

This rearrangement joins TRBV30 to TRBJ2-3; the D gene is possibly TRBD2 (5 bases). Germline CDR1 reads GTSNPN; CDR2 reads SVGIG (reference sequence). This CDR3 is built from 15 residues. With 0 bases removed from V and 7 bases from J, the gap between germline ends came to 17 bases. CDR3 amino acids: CAWSVPLAKVHTQYF. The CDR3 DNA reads TGTGCCTGGAGTGTCCCTTTAGCGAAGGTACATACGCAGTATTTT.

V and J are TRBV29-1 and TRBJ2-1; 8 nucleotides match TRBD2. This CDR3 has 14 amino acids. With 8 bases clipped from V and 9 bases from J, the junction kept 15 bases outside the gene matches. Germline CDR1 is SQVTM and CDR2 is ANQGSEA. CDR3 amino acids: CSPTRVGRVAEQFF. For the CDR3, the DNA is TGCAGCCCTACTCGGGTCGGGAGGGTGGCTGAGCAGTTCTTC.

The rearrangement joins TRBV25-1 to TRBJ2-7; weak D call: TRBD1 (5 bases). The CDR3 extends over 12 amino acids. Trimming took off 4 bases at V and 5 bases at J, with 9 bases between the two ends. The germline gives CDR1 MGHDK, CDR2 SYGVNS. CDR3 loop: CASSGTGNEQYF. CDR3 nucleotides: TGTGCCAGCAGTGGAACAGGTAACGAGCAGTACTTC.